The rows below give T cell receptor beta chains drawn from one sample of a study of T cell responses to AZD1222 COVID-19 vaccine. Assay: immunoSEQ multiplex PCR; the TCRdb copy retains only in-frame clones and omits some. The data contain more than 95,000 clones, more than 70% of them singletons. The material was peripheral blood, obtained 28 days after the second AZD1222 dose. These receptors all stem from an adult who received the AZD1222 COVID-19 vaccine. The CDR3 runs from the conserved cysteine through the conserved F or W. The D gene is left open where the match is weak. Rows may omit the clone size; those that give it use once, few, many or a size class.

d_gene	j_gene	abundance	v_gene	CDR3aa	CDR3nt
.	TRBJ2-7	.	TRBV5-1	CASRGGYEQYF	TGCGCCAGCAGGGGTGGGTACGAGCAGTACTTC
.	TRBJ2-1	.	TRBV19	CASSRMGEQFF	TGTGCCAGTAGTCGGATGGGGGAGCAGTTCTTC
.	TRBJ1-2	.	TRBV7-9	CASSFSVESEGYTF	TGTGCCAGCAGCTTCAGCGTAGAGTCGGAAGGCTACACCTTC
TRBD2	TRBJ2-3	.	TRBV7-3	CASSLRLAGRGTDTQYF	TGTGCCAGCAGCTTAAGACTAGCGGGGAGAGGCACAGATACGCAGTATTTT
TRBD1	TRBJ2-7	.	TRBV5-4	CATPGQGIYEQYF	TGTGCCACCCCGGGACAGGGGATCTACGAGCAGTACTTC
.	TRBJ2-3	.	TRBV6-2/TRBV6-3	CASSFYRTDTQYF	TGTGCCAGCAGTTTCTATAGGACAGATACGCAGTATTTT
TRBD2	TRBJ2-1	.	TRBV4-1	CASSQLLRAGLENEQFF	TGCGCCAGCAGCCAATTGCTCCGTGCAGGACTAGAGAATGAGCAGTTCTTC
.	TRBJ2-2	.	TRBV30	CAWKVNTGELFF	TGTGCCTGGAAAGTGAACACCGGGGAGCTGTTTTTT
TRBD2	TRBJ2-1	.	TRBV19	CASSAHLLAGVNPNNEQFF	TGTGCCAGTAGTGCTCACCTATTAGCGGGGGTAAATCCCAACAATGAGCAGTTCTTC
TRBD2	TRBJ2-1	.	TRBV7-3	CASSLTAGRDEQFF	TGTGCCAGCAGCTTAACAGCGGGAAGGGATGAGCAGTTCTTC
TRBD1	TRBJ1-2	.	TRBV29-1	CSVPMDRAFGYTF	TGCAGCGTCCCAATGGACAGGGCTTTTGGCTACACCTTC
TRBD1	TRBJ2-7	.	TRBV28	CASRPGQPYEQYF	TGTGCCAGCAGGCCGGGACAGCCTTACGAGCAGTACTTC
.	TRBJ1-6	.	TRBV19	CASSLQLSSYNSPLHF	TGTGCCAGTAGTCTTCAACTGAGCTCCTATAATTCACCCCTCCACTTT
.	TRBJ2-7	.	TRBV18	CASSPMEQYEQYF	TGTGCCAGCTCACCTATGGAGCAGTACGAGCAGTACTTC
TRBD2	TRBJ2-1	once	TRBV5-1	CASSAAGGINEQFF	TGCGCCAGCAGTGCTGCGGGGGGGATCAATGAGCAGTTCTTC
.	TRBJ2-3	.	TRBV30	CAWRSTDTQYF	TGTGCCTGGAGGAGTACAGATACGCAGTATTTT
TRBD1	TRBJ2-2	medium-sized	TRBV20-1	CSASIGTGWAGELFF	TGCAGTGCTAGTATCGGGACAGGGTGGGCCGGGGAGCTGTTTTTT
.	TRBJ2-7	few	TRBV28	CASTANYEQYF	TGTGCCAGCACCGCCAATTACGAGCAGTACTTC
.	TRBJ1-5	.	TRBV7-8	CASSLVRVSNQPQHF	TGTGCCAGCAGCTTAGTACGGGTTAGCAATCAGCCCCAGCATTTT
TRBD2	TRBJ2-7	.	TRBV11-2	CASSQAGDYEQYF	TGTGCCAGCAGCCAGGCGGGAGACTACGAGCAGTACTTC
.	TRBJ1-1	.	TRBV6-5	CASSPRGREAFF	TGTGCCAGCTCCCCCCGGGGCAGAGAAGCTTTCTTT